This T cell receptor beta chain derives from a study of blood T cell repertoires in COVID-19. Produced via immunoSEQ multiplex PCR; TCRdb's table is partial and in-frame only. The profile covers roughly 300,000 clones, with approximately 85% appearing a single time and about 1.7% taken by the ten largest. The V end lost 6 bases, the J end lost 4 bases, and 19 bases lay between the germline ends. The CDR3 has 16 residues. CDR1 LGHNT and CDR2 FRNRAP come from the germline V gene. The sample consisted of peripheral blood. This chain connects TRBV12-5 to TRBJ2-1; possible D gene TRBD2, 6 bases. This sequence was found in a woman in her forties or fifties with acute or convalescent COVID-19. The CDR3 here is CASGERGEAGYNEQFF. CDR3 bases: TGTGCTAGTGGAGAACGGGGTGAGGCGGGATACAATGAGCAGTTCTTC.